The TCR beta chain described here comes from a study of vaccination and CD4 T cells after COVID-19. Background on the study: Cells were stimulated with overlapping spike peptide pools from SARS-CoV-2, HCoV-NL63, HCoV-OC43 and HCoV-229E.

As for treatment: roughly 10-day PBMC culture with coronavirus spike peptide pools or control peptides (ViraFEST assay). CD4+ T cells that had been cultured provided DNA sequenced with the Oncomine TCR Beta short-read assay. A single record per CDR3 protein comes from TCRdb applying MiXCR to the PCR reads. The sample consists of approximately 18,000 distinct CDR3 sequences, just over 45% of them appearing once. As for this clonotype: Its specificity is unknown.

The V end lost 4 bases, the J end lost 8 bases, and 15 bases lay between the germline ends. The germline V gene encodes CDR1 DFQATT and CDR2 SNEGSKA (reference sequence). This CDR3 is 13 amino acids long. This specimen consisted of CD4+ T cells from blood, cultured in vitro, obtained after SARS-CoV-2 vaccination. This chain uses TRBV20-1 with TRBJ2-1, with D tentatively TRBD2 (5 bases). The TCR was taken from a human donor who had recovered from COVID-19. The CDR3 is CSATEDNSYEQFF. The DNA of the CDR3 is TGCAGTGCTACGGAGGATAATTCGTATGAGCAGTTCTTC.